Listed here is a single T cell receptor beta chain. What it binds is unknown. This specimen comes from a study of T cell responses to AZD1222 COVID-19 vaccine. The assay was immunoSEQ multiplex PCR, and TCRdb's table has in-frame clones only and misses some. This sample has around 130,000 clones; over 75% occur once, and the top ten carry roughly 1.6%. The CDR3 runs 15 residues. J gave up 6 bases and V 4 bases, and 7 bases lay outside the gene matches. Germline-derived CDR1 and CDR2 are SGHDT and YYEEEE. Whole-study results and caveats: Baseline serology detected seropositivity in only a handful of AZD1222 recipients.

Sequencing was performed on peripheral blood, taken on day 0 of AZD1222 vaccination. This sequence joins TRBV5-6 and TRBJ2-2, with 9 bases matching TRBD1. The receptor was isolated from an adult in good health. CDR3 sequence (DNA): TGTGCCAGCAGCCAGGGGACAGGGCGGCCCGGGGAGCTGTTTTTT. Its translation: CASSQGTGRPGELFF.